A selection of T cell receptor beta chains follows, all from one sample in a study. MiXCR was run by TCRdb on the RT-PCR reads, yielding one entry per CDR3 protein. The sample holds about 700,000 distinct CDR3 sequences, about 14% seen once. Sequences were obtained from memory CD4+ T cells from blood. These receptors were taken from a female donor in good health, serving as a healthy control. The CDR3 runs from the conserved cysteine through the conserved F or W. A D gene is named only where the DNA matches it firmly. Size values are once, few and many counts, or a class for expanded clones, and some rows have none.

TRBJ2-5 - TRBD2 TRBV18 CASSLRREELKETQYF TGTGCCAGCTCACTGAGGCGGGAGGAGTTGAAAGAGACCCAGTACTTC
TRBJ2-1 - - TRBV24-1 CATSDLRAGTEQFF TGTGCCACCAGTGATTTGCGGGCGGGAACTGAGCAGTTCTTC
TRBJ1-1 - - TRBV27 CASSFEGPYSLGGGWEVNTEAFF TGTGCCAGCAGTTTTGAGGGGCCGTACTCGCTCGGAGGTGGGTGGGAGGTAAACACTGAAGCTTTCTTT
TRBJ2-5 few TRBD2 TRBV5-1 CASSRSGGARETQYF TGCGCCAGCAGCCGCAGCGGGGGGGCGAGAGAGACCCAGTACTTC
TRBJ2-1 - - TRBV3-1 CASSPPGYLNEQFF TGTGCCAGCAGCCCTCCGGGATACCTAAATGAGCAGTTCTTC
TRBJ2-1 - TRBD1 TRBV7-3 CASSYLQGMGGNEQFF TGTGCCAGCAGCTACTTACAGGGGATGGGTGGCAATGAGCAGTTCTTC
TRBJ2-1 many TRBD2 TRBV29-1 CSVTPLAGVDEQFF TGCAGCGTTACCCCACTAGCGGGGGTGGATGAGCAGTTCTTC
TRBJ2-7 - TRBD2 TRBV6-5 CASSYSASGYEQYF TGTGCCAGCAGTTACTCGGCTAGCGGGTACGAGCAGTACTTC
TRBJ2-7 - TRBD2 TRBV6-1 CASSQLAAYEQYF TGTGCCAGCAGCCAACTAGCGGCCTACGAGCAGTACTTC
TRBJ1-1 few - TRBV20-1 CSARSSTAEAFF TGCAGTGCTAGAAGTTCGACAGCTGAAGCTTTCTTT
TRBJ1-1 few - TRBV7-8 CASSPSGGANTEVFF TGTGCCAGCAGCCCCAGTGGGGGGGCGAACACTGAAGTTTTCTTT
TRBJ1-2 few - TRBV3-1 CASSQLRGADGYTF TGTGCCAGCAGCCAACTTCGGGGGGCAGATGGCTACACCTTC
TRBJ1-4 few - TRBV5-8 CASRLSGTEKLFF TGTGCCAGCAGGTTGTCGGGGACGGAAAAACTGTTTTTT
TRBJ2-5 many - TRBV29-1 CSVEDQRTGDGETQYF TGCAGCGTTGAAGATCAACGCACAGGTGATGGTGAGACCCAGTACTTC
TRBJ1-3 - TRBD1 TRBV20-1 CSARGTAGNTIYF TGCAGTGCTAGGGGGACAGCTGGAAACACCATATATTTT
TRBJ1-2 - - TRBV4-3 CASSQDSTYNYGYTF TGCGCCAGCAGCCAAGATTCAACATATAACTATGGCTACACCTTC
TRBJ2-3 many - TRBV7-9 CASGASTDTQYF TGTGCCAGCGGCGCTAGCACAGATACGCAGTATTTT
TRBJ2-3 - - TRBV29-1 CSVVQGLSGTDTQYF TGCAGCGTTGTCCAAGGTTTAAGTGGTACAGATACGCAGTATTTT
TRBJ1-1 few TRBD1 TRBV10-3 CAIREDRGINTEAFF TGTGCCATCAGGGAGGACAGGGGGATTAACACTGAAGCTTTCTTT
TRBJ2-5 many TRBD2 TRBV4-2 CASSPGGGALVLQETQYF TGTGCCAGCAGCCCCGGGGGAGGGGCTTTGGTTTTACAAGAGACCCAGTACTTC
TRBJ1-1 few - TRBV12-3/TRBV12-4 CASSFPANTEAFF TGTGCCAGCAGTTTCCCAGCGAACACTGAAGCTTTCTTT
TRBJ2-2 few TRBD1 TRBV7-8 CASSLTGGHTGELFF TGTGCCAGCAGCTTAACAGGGGGCCACACCGGGGAGCTGTTTTTT
TRBJ1-5 - - TRBV7-2 CASSFNADRDQPQHF TGTGCCAGCAGCTTTAATGCTGACCGCGATCAGCCCCAGCATTTT
TRBJ2-1 few - TRBV9 CASSVAPVNEQFF TGTGCCAGCAGCGTAGCTCCCGTCAATGAGCAGTTCTTC
TRBJ2-1 many - TRBV29-1 CSVRGRNNEQFF TGCAGCGTTCGGGGCAGGAACAATGAGCAGTTCTTC
TRBJ2-7 few TRBD2 TRBV6-5 CASSYGGGLAGAGEQYF TGTGCCAGCAGTTACGGGGGGGGACTAGCGGGAGCGGGCGAGCAGTACTTC
TRBJ1-5 many - TRBV7-2 CASSLSLEPQHF TGTGCCAGCAGCTTATCGTTGGAGCCCCAGCATTTT
TRBJ2-1 - - TRBV20-1 CSANRGPSSYNEQFF TGCAGTGCTAATCGGGGGCCGAGCTCCTACAATGAGCAGTTCTTC
TRBJ2-5 - TRBD2 TRBV6-2/TRBV6-3 CASSYWGLAGGAETQYF TGTGCCAGCAGTTACTGGGGACTAGCGGGGGGGGCGGAGACCCAGTACTTC
TRBJ1-2 - - TRBV6-5 CASSYSGGRTNYGYTF TGTGCCAGCAGTTACAGCGGGGGGAGGACTAACTATGGCTACACCTTC
TRBJ2-3 few - TRBV11-2 CASSLDWETAFTDTQYF TGTGCCAGCAGCTTAGATTGGGAGACGGCTTTCACAGATACGCAGTATTTT
TRBJ2-5 - - TRBV29-1 CSVAAGGLKETQYF TGCAGCGTTGCGGCTGGCGGACTAAAAGAGACCCAGTACTTC
TRBJ2-2 - TRBD2 TRBV7-9 CASSSTTSGKTGELFF TGTGCCAGCAGCTCTACGACTAGCGGGAAAACCGGGGAGCTGTTTTTT
TRBJ1-5 once - TRBV6-5 CASRTVGAGNQPQHF TGTGCCAGCAGGACAGTGGGCGCGGGCAATCAGCCCCAGCATTTT
TRBJ2-5 - - TRBV12-3/TRBV12-4 CASSLVGFKETQYF TGTGCCAGCAGTTTGGTAGGGTTTAAAGAGACCCAGTACTTC
TRBJ2-1 few - TRBV11-2 CASSLFEGSNYNEQFF TGTGCCAGCAGCTTATTTGAAGGATCCAACTACAATGAGCAGTTCTTC
TRBJ1-6 many TRBD1 TRBV10-3 CAISPTGANSPLHF TGTGCCATCAGCCCGACAGGGGCGAATTCACCCCTCCACTTT
TRBJ2-1 many - TRBV10-3 CAIKGGDYNEQFF TGTGCCATCAAGGGCGGGGACTACAATGAGCAGTTCTTC
TRBJ2-1 few TRBD1 TRBV19 CASSSGTGAINEQFF TGTGCCAGTAGCTCCGGGACAGGGGCGATCAATGAGCAGTTCTTC
TRBJ2-3 - - TRBV4-3 CASSQAQGEDTQYF TGCGCCAGCAGCCAAGCGCAGGGAGAAGATACGCAGTATTTT
TRBJ2-2 many - TRBV27 CASSLRTGNPPNTGELFF TGTGCCAGCAGTTTACGTACAGGGAACCCTCCCAACACCGGGGAGCTGTTTTTT
TRBJ2-5 few - TRBV20-1 CSGLPVETQYF TGCAGCGGTCTGCCGGTAGAGACCCAGTACTTC
TRBJ2-7 many - TRBV11-2 CASSVLGFQGDEQYF TGTGCCAGCAGCGTACTCGGGTTCCAGGGAGACGAGCAGTACTTC
TRBJ2-1 few TRBD2 TRBV25-1 CASSDASGGASYNEQFF TGTGCCAGCAGTGACGCTAGCGGGGGGGCCAGCTACAATGAGCAGTTCTTC
TRBJ2-2 - TRBD1 TRBV7-8 CASSFSRGLGELFF TGTGCCAGCAGCTTTTCCAGGGGGCTCGGGGAGCTGTTTTTT
TRBJ2-1 few - TRBV20-1 CSAPTASMTYNEQFF TGCAGTGCCCCAACGGCTTCTATGACATACAATGAGCAGTTCTTC
TRBJ2-7 many TRBD1 TRBV29-1 CSVKQGANSYEQYF TGCAGCGTTAAACAGGGGGCGAACTCCTACGAGCAGTACTTC